This paragraph reports one TCR beta chain. This clone was seen just once. The antigen it recognizes is unknown. Base qualities were left out, and no much larger clone turns up one base away. The CDR3 has 14 amino acids, counting the end cysteine and phenylalanine. Of the read, only the CDR3 DNA is kept; its 42 bases are in frame from base 1. From a lookup of the germline V gene, CDR1 and CDR2 are KGHSH and LQKENI. The trim is 4 bases for V and 1 base for J, with a gap of 7 bases between the germline ends. A second Seattle source provided samples from volunteer blood donors who had recovered from COVID-19. Whole blood was collected in K2EDTA tubes by collaborating institutions according to the institutions' own protocols. Collaborator samples were shipped for TCRbeta analysis as frozen whole blood, isolated PBMCs, or DNA extracted from either sample type. The record originates from a study of blood T cell repertoires in COVID-19 (dated by TCRdb to between 2020 and 2021). Concerning the study at large: Samples covering the acute and convalescent phases of COVID-19 were provided by collaborators in the United States, Italy and Spain. The material from the prospective study consisted of cDNA or gDNA derived from T cells, B-cell-depleted T cells, or PBMCs. Deeply sampled blood TCRbeta repertoires from subjects exposed to, actively infected with, or recovered from COVID-19 were included in the dataset. The repertoires were released in a freely available public database intended as a resource for research on the immune response to SARS-CoV-2. The samples were drawn from the first 160 participants of the ongoing ImmuneRACE study and from 1,254 subjects provided by 6 global collaborators. The sample metadata nearly always contained a de-identified subject ID, COVID-19 status, age in years and sex. Where available, HLA class I and class II types were taken from metadata supplied by the sample provider and were not determined by assay-based typing.

The full study reports these points: How much clinical and demographic metadata was included differed by source and by participant, and the metadata was provided uncurated.

TCRbeta CDR3 regions were amplified from genomic DNA using the immunoSEQ Assay, a bias-controlled multiplex PCR. The authors' analysis ran thus. The number of nucleated cells in each sample was estimated by amplification of reference gene primers within the assay. To quantify the absolute abundance of each unique TCRbeta CDR3 rearrangement, sequence reads were collapsed and filtered. For each sample, productive Simpson clonality was calculated as the square root of Simpson's diversity index over productive rearrangements. What TCRdb holds here is the immuneACCESS table cut down to in-frame rearrangements. Part of the clones is not present; checked against another copy, under half of the missing clones reflect an unresolved V gene, and the others are unexplained. The DNA gave D and trimming, while V, J and clone size come from that table. Present in this sample are some 240,000 clones, roughly 88% of which were seen just once. The ten largest clones capture about 1.4% of the sample.

The sequence was collected from a woman aged 40 to 50 who had recovered from COVID-19. Sequencing was carried out using peripheral blood. Here the chain combines TRBV18 and TRBJ2-2; no D gene call is confident. The encoded CDR3 is CASSRDLNTGELFF. In nucleotides, the sequence is TGTGCCAGCTCACGCGACTTGAACACCGGGGAGCTGTTTTTT.